This TCR beta chain was captured in a study of cytomegalovirus exposure and HLA in healthy donors. The CMV serostatus of this donor was not recorded. Study results and limitations: According to reports, the classifier identified cytomegalovirus status with high specificity and sensitivity. Rare TCR sequences predominated, though certain public TCRs were found in many donors. CMV serostatus was the sole immune exposure information available.

Germline V gene lookup returns CDR1 LGHNA and CDR2 YSLEER. Trimming at V came to 6 bases and at J to 3 bases, leaving 22 bases not matched to a gene. CDR3 length: 20 amino acids. Concerning this clone: Its specificity is not known.

Primers: 60 Vbeta forward and 13 Jbeta reverse. This table comes from immunoSEQ multiplex PCR, and its TCRdb copy is limited to in-frame clones, with some not included. The sample consists of 68,000 or so clones, approximately 80% of them appearing once. The sequence came from a human donor in good health. The chain is built from TRBV4-3 and TRBJ2-3; 9 nucleotides align to TRBD2. Sequencing used PBMCs. The DNA of the CDR3 is TGCGCCAGCAGTCAGAGCGATAGGCTAGCGGGGAACGAAGGGACAGATACGCAGTATTTT. This sequence encodes CASSQSDRLAGNEGTDTQYF.